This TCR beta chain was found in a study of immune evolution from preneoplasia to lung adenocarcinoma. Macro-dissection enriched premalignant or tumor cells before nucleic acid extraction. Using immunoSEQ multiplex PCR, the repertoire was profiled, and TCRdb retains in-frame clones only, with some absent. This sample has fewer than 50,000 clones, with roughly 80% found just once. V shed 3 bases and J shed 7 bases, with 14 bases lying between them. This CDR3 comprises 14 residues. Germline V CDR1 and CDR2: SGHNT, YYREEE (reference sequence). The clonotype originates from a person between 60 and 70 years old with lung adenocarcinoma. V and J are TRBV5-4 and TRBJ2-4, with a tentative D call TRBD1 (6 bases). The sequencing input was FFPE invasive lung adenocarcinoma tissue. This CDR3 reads CASSSVGGRNIQYF. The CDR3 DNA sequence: TGTGCCAGCAGCTCGGTTGGGGGCCGGAACATTCAGTACTTC.